This T cell receptor (beta chain) was observed in a study of blood T cell repertoires in COVID-19. Study-wide background: In each case, the material was cDNA or gDNA derived from T cells, B-cell-depleted T cells, or PBMCs.

Original handling: Amplifying reference gene primers gave estimates of nucleated cell counts. Profiled with immunoSEQ multiplex PCR; TCRdb holds only in-frame clones, not every one. V and J calls and clone size are copied from that table; D and trimming were computed from the DNA. The table has over 150,000 clones, roughly 87% seen once. Trimming stripped 4 bases from V and 3 bases from J, with 21 bases between. Germline V gives CDR1 MNHEY, CDR2 SVGEGT. This CDR3 comprises 17 residues. The TCR sequence derives from a woman aged 45-60 years who had recovered from COVID-19. The chain joins TRBV6-2 or TRBV6-3 to TRBJ1-2, with no clear D. Source material: PBMCs or T cells enriched from blood (not recorded which). The CDR3 DNA reads TGTGCCAGCAGTTTCAGTTGGGCCGGCTCGCGGGACTATGGCTACACCTTC. Its translation is CASSFSWAGSRDYGYTF.